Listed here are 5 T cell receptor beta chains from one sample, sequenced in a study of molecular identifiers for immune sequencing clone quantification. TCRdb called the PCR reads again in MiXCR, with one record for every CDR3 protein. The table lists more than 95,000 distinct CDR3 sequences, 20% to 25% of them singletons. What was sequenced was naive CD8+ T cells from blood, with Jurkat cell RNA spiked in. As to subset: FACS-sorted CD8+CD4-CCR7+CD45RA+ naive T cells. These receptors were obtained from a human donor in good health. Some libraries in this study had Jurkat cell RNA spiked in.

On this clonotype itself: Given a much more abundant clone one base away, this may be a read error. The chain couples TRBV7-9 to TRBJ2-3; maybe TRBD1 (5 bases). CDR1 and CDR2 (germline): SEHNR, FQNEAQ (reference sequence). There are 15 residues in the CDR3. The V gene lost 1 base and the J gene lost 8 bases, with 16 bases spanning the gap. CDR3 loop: CASSLVGQVPITQYF. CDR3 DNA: TGTGCCAGCAGCTTAGTGGGGCAGGTACCAATTACGCAGTATTTT. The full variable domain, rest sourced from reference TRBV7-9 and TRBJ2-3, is DTGVSQNPRHKITKRGQNVTFRCDPISEHNRLYWYRQTLGQGPEFLTYFQNEAQLEKSRLLSDRFSAERPKGSFSTLEIQRTEQGDSAMYLCASSLVGQVPITQYFGPGTRLTVL.

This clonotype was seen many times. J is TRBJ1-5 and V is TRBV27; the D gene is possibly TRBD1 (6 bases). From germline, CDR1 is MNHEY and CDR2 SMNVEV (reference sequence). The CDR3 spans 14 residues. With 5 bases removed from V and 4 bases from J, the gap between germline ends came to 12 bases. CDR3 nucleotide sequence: TGTGCCAGCAGTGAGCACAGGGTTAATCAGCCCCAGCATTTT. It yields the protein CASSEHRVNQPQHF.

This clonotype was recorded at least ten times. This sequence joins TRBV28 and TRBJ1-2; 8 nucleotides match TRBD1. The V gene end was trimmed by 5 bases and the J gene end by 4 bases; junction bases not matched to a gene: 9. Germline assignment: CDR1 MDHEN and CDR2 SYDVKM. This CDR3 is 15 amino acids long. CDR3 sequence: CASSTPGGLFYGYTF. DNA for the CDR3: TGTGCCAGCAGTACCCCAGGGGGCTTATTCTATGGCTACACCTTC.

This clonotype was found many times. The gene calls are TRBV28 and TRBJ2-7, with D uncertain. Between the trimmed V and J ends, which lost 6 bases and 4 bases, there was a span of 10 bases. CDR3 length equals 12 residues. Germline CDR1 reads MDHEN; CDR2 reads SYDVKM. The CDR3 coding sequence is TGTGCCAGCAGGGGCCCCACTTACGAGCAGTACTTC. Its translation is CASRGPTYEQYF.

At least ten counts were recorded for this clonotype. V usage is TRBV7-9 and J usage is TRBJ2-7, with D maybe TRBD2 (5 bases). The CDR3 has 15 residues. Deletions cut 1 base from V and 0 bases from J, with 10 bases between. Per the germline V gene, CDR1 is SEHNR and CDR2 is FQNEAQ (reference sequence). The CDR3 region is CASSLGSTSSYEQYF. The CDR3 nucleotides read TGTGCCAGCAGCTTAGGGAGTACTAGCTCCTACGAGCAGTACTTC.